This is a list of T cell receptor beta chains from one sample in a study of cytomegalovirus exposure and HLA in healthy donors. The table came from immunoSEQ multiplex PCR; TCRdb's copy has only in-frame clones and leaves some out. Of about 120,000 clones in the sample, around three quarters were seen once. Material for sequencing was PBMCs. The receptors derive from a woman in her forties or fifties in good health and CMV-seronegative. The conserved cysteine and the conserved F or W are not part of the CDR3 here. Fields, in order: J gene, V gene, CDR3 protein.

TRBJ2-1 | TRBV4-3 | ASSHLSTGGGEQF
TRBJ2-1 | TRBV4-2 | ASSQVRTRPEQF
TRBJ2-3 | TRBV7-9 | ASRLAGGEDTQY
TRBJ1-1 | TRBV19 | ASTDGSGSREAF
TRBJ2-2 | TRBV9 | ASSGWGDRGLSGELF
TRBJ2-1 | TRBV5-1 | ASSLGPNNEQF
TRBJ2-2 | TRBV19 | ASSLTGIAGELF
TRBJ1-5 | TRBV2 | ASSDGQGGTQPQH
TRBJ2-5 | TRBV27 | ASSYWESGQETQY
TRBJ1-2 | TRBV19 | ASMEDPKGRGNYGYT
TRBJ1-5 | TRBV10-3 | AISEGEGPQH
TRBJ1-5 | TRBV18 | ASQDSFLSNQPQH
TRBJ1-3 | TRBV28 | ASSSNRGGSGNTIY
TRBJ2-7 | TRBV11-2 | ASSLVGGGSYEQY
TRBJ1-1 | TRBV6-5 | ASSKTTGRNTEAF
TRBJ2-1 | TRBV4-1 | ASSPPLLRREGRNEQF
TRBJ2-7 | TRBV4-3 | ASSRTWQAGVHEQY
TRBJ1-5 | TRBV28 | DSRGACNQPQH
TRBJ1-5 | TRBV19 | ASSIRGPGNQPQH
TRBJ1-6 | TRBV6-6 | ASQLSVNSPLH
TRBJ1-2 | TRBV7-3 | ASSSGQGGGGYT
TRBJ2-5 | TRBV7-9 | ASSLFGGNQETQY
TRBJ2-5 | TRBV7-9 | ASSFRTAEETQY
TRBJ2-3 | TRBV11-1 | ASSLSGGILLDTQY
TRBJ1-2 | TRBV7-2 | ASSPGVSTNYGYT
TRBJ2-1 | TRBV19 | ASSLRQDSSNEQF
TRBJ1-3 | TRBV28 | ASSLPDRGNTIY
TRBJ2-5 | TRBV15 | ATSRRIGTSGKETQY